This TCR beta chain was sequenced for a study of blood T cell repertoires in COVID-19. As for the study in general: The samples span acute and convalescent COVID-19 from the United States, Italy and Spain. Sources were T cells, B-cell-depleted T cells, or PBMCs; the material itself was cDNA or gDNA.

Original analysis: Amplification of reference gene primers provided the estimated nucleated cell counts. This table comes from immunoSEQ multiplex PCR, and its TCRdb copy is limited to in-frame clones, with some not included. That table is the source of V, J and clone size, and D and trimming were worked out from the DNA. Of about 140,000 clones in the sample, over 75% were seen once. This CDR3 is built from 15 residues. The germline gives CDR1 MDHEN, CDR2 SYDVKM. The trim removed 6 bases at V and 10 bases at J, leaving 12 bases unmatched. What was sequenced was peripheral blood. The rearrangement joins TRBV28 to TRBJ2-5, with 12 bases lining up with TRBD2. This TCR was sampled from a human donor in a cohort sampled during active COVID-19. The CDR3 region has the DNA TGTGCCAGCAGGCCAGGACTAGCGGGATCCTTTGGCCAGTACTTC. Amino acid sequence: CASRPGLAGSFGQYF.